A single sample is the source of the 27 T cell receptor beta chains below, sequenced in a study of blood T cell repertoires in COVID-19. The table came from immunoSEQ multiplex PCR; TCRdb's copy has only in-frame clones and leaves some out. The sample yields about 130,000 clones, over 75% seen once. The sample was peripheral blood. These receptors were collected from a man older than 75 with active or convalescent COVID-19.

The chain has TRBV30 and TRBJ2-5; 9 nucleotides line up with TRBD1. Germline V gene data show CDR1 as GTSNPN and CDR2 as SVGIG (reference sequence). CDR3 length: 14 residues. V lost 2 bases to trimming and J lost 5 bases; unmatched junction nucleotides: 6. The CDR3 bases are TGTGCCTGGAGTCCCGCCGGGACAGGGGAGACCCAGTACTTC. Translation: CAWSPAGTGETQYF.

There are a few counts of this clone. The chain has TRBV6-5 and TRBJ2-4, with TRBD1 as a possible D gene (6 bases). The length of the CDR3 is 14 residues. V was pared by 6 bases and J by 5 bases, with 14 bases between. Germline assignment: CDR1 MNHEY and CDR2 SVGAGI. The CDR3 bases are TGTGCCAGCAGCCCACAGGGAATCCAAAACATTCAGTACTTC. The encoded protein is CASSPQGIQNIQYF.

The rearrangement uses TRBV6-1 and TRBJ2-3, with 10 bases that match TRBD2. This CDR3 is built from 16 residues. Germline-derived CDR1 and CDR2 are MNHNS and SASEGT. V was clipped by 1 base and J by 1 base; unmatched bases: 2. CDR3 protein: CASSEGLAGGTDTQYF. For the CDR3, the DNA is TGTGCCAGCAGTGAAGGACTAGCGGGCGGCACAGATACGCAGTATTTT.

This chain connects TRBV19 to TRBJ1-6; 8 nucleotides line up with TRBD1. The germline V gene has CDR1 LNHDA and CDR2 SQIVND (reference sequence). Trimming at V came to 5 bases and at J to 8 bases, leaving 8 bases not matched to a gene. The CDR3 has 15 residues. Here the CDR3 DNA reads TGTGCCAGTAGTCCCCCTGACAGGGGTGATTCACCCCTCCACTTT. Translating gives CASSPPDRGDSPLHF.

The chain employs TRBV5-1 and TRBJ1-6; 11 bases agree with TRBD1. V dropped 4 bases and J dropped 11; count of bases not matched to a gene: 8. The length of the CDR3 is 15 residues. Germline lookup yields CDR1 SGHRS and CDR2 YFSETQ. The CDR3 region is CASSTGQGAGTPLHF. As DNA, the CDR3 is TGCGCCAGCAGCACAGGACAGGGGGCAGGCACACCCCTCCACTTT.

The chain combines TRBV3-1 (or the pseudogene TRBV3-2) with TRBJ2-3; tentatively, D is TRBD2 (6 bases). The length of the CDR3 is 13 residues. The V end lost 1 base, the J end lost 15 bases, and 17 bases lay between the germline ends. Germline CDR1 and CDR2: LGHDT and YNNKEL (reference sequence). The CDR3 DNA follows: TGTGCCAGCAGCCAAGGGACGGGACTCTCATTTTATTTT. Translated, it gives CASSQGTGLSFYF.

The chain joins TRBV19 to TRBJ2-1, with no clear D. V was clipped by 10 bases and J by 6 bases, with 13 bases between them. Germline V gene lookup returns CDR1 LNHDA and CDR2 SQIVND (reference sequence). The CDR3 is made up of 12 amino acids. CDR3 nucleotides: TGTGCCACGGAGAACTACCGCAATGAGCAGTTCTTC. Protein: CATENYRNEQFF.

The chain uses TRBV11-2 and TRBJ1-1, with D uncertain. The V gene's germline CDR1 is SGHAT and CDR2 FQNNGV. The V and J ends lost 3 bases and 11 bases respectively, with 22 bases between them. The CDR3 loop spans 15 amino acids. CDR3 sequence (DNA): TGTGCCAGCAGCTTGCAACCCGGGAGGGCATCTCTCGCTTTCTTT. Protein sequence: CASSLQPGRASLAFF.

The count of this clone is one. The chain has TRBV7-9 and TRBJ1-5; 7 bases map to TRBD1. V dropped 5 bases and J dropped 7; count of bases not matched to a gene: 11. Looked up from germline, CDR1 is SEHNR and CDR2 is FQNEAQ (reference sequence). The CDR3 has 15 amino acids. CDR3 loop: CASSRDDRAGQPQHF. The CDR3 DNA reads TGTGCCAGCAGCCGTGATGACAGGGCAGGGCAGCCCCAGCATTTT.

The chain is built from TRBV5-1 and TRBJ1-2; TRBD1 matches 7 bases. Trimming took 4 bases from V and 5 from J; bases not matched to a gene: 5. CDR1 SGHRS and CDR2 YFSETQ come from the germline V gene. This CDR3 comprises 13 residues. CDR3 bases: TGCGCCAGCAGCCCTGGGACAGCGTATGGCTACACCTTC. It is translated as CASSPGTAYGYTF.

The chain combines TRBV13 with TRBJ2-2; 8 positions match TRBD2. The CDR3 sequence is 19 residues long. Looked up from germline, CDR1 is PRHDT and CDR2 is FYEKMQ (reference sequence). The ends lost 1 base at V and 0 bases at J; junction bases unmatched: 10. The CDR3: CASSLASGSLTSNTGELFF. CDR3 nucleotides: TGTGCCAGCAGCTTAGCTAGCGGGTCCTTGACTTCGAACACCGGGGAGCTGTTTTTT.

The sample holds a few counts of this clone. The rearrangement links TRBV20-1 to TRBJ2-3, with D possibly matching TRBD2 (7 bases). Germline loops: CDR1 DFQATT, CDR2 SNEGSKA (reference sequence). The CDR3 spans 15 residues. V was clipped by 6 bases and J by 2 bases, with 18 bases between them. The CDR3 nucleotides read TGCAGTGCAAGTCCTGGCGGGGGCCTCACAGATACGCAGTATTTT. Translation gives CSASPGGGLTDTQYF.

CDR3 bases: TGTGCCAGCAGCTTGGAGAGAGCAGGGGGATTCTACACCTTC. It encodes CASSLERAGGFYTF. The J gene is TRBJ1-2, the V gene TRBV5-6; 7 bases fit TRBD1. Germline CDR1 SGHDT, CDR2 YYEEEE. Unmatched junction bases numbered 9, after V lost 0 bases and J lost 10 bases. This CDR3 has 14 residues.

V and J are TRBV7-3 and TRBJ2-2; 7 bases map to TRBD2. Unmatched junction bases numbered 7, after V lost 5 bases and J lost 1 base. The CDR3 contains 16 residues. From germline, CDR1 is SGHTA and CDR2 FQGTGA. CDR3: CASSPQSGENTGELFF. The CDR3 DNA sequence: TGTGCCAGCAGCCCCCAAAGCGGGGAGAACACCGGGGAGCTGTTTTTT.

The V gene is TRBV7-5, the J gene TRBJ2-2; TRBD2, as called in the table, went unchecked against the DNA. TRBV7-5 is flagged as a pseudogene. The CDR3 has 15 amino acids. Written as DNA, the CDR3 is TGTGTCAGAAGCTTCCCCCCCACTATCCCCGGGGAGCTGTTTTTT. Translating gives CVRSFPPTIPGELFF.

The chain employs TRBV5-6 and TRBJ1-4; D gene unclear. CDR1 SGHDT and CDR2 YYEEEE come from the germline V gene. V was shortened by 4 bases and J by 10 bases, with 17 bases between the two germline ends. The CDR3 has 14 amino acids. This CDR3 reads CASSPGKFDGKLFF. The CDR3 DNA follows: TGTGCCAGCAGCCCGGGGAAGTTCGACGGAAAACTGTTTTTT. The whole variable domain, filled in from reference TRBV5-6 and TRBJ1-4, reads DAGVTQSPTHLIKTRGQQVTLRCSPKSGHDTVSWYQQALGQGPQFIFQYYEEEERQRGNFPDRFSGHQFPNYSSELNVNALLLGDSALYLCASSPGKFDGKLFFGSGTQLSVL.

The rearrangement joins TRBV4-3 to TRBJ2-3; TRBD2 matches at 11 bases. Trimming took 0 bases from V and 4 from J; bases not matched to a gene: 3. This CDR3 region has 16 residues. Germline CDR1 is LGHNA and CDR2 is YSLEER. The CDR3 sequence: CASSQDRTSGSDTQYF. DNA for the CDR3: TGCGCCAGCAGCCAAGATAGGACTAGCGGGTCAGATACGCAGTATTTT.

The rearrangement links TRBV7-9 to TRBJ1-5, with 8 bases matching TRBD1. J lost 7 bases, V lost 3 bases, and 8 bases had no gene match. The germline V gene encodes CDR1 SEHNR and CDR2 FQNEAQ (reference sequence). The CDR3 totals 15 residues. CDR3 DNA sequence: TGTGCCAGCAGCTTTACCTCAGGGGGCGCCCAGCCCCAGCATTTT. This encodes CASSFTSGGAQPQHF.

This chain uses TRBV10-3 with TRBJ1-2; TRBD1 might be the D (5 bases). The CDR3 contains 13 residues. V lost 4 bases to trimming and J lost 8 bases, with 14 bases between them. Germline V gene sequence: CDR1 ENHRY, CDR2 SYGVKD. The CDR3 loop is CAISAGEGSGYTF. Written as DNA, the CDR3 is TGTGCCATCAGTGCTGGGGAGGGGAGCGGCTACACCTTC.

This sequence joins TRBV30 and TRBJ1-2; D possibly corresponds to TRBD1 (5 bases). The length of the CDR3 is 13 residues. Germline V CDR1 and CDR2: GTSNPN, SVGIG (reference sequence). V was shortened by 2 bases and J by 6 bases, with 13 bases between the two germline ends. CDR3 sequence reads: CAWSIGHSNGYTF. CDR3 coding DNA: TGTGCCTGGAGTATAGGACATAGCAATGGCTACACCTTC.

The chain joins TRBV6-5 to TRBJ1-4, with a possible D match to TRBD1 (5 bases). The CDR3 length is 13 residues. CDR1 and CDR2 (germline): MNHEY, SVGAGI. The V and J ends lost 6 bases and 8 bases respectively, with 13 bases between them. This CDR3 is CASRNGGSEKLFF. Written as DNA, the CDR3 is TGTGCCAGCAGAAACGGGGGTAGCGAAAAACTGTTTTTT.

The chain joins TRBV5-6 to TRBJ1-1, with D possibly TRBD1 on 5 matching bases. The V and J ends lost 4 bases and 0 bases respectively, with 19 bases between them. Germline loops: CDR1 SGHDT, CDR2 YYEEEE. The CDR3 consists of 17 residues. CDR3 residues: CASSPEGLRTVNTEAFF. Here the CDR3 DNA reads TGTGCCAGCAGCCCGGAGGGGCTCCGGACGGTGAACACTGAAGCTTTCTTT.

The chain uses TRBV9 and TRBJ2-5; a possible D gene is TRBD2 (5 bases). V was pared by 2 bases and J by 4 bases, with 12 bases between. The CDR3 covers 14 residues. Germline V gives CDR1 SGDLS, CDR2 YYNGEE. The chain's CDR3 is CASSVGGSGETQYF. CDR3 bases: TGTGCCAGCAGCGTGGGCGGGTCGGGAGAGACCCAGTACTTC.

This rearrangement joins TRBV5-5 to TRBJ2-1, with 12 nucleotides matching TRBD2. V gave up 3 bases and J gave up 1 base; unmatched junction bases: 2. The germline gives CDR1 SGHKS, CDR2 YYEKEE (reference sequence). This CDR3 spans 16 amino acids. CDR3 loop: CASSSSGGGSYNEQFF. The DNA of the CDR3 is TGTGCCAGCAGCTCTAGCGGGGGGGGTTCCTACAATGAGCAGTTCTTC.

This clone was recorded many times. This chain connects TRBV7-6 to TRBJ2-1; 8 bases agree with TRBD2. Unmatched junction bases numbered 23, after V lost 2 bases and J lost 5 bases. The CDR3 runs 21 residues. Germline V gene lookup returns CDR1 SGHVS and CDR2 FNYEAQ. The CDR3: CASSLRLRRGQILAEHNEQFF. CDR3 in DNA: TGTGCCAGCAGCTTAAGGTTGCGTCGGGGGCAAATACTAGCGGAGCACAATGAGCAGTTCTTC.

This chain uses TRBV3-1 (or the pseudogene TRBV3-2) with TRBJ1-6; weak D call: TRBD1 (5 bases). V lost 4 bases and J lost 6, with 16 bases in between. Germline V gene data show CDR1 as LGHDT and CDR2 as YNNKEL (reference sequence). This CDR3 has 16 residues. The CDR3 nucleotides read TGTGCCAGCAGCCCACAAGGCGGACACTCTAATTCACCCCTCCACTTT. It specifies CASSPQGGHSNSPLHF.

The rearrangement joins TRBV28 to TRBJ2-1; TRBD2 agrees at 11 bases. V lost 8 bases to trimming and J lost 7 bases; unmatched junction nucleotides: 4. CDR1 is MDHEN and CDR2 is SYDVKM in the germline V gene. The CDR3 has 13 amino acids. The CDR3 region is CASLAGGKNEQFF. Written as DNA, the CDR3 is TGTGCCAGCCTAGCGGGGGGTAAGAATGAGCAGTTCTTC. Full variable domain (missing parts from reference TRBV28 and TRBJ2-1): DVKVTQSSRYLVKRTGEKVFLECVQDMDHENMFWYRQDPGLGLRLIYFSYDVKMKEKGDIPEGYSVSREKKERFSLILESASTNQTSMYLCASLAGGKNEQFFGPGTRLTVL.